These 2 T cell receptor beta chains originate from one sample sequenced in a study of control samples from healthy donors and cancer patients. Generated by immunoSEQ multiplex PCR, the TCRdb table keeps only in-frame clones and is missing some. The data show about 58,000 clones, about 90% seen once. Sample: PBMCs. The receptors stem from a man in his 60s with colorectal cancer.

The chain has TRBV9 and TRBJ2-7; D is undetermined. The CDR3 runs to 15 residues. Trimming stripped 0 bases from V and 0 bases from J, with 10 bases between. Germline V lookup: CDR1 SGDLS, CDR2 YYNGEE. The CDR3, as DNA: TGTGCCAGCAGCGTAGGGCAGGCTACCTCCTACGAGCAGTACTTC. Amino acid sequence: CASSVGQATSYEQYF. The complete variable domain, with remaining parts taken from reference TRBV9 and TRBJ2-7, reads DSGVTQTPKHLITATGQRVTLRCSPRSGDLSVYWYQQSLDQGLQFLIQYYNGEERAKGNILERFSAQQFPDLHSELNLSSLELGDSALYFCASSVGQATSYEQYFGPGTRLTVT.

This clone was seen just once. This chain joins TRBV28 and TRBJ2-3, with 8 nucleotides matching TRBD2. The CDR3 is made up of 16 amino acids. Germline assignment: CDR1 MDHEN and CDR2 SYDVKM. V was clipped by 6 bases and J by 5 bases; unmatched bases: 13. The CDR3 region is CASSAPGGRLKDTQYF. The CDR3 nucleotides are TGTGCCAGCAGCGCCCCGGGGGGGCGCTTAAAAGATACGCAGTATTTT.